A selection of T cell receptor beta chains follows, all from one sample in a study of molecular identifiers for immune sequencing clone quantification. TCRdb independently ran MiXCR on the PCR reads; one entry per CDR3 protein. The data show about 640,000 distinct CDR3 sequences, 15% to 20% seen once. The material sequenced was naive CD8+ T cells from blood, with Jurkat cell RNA spiked in. These receptors all stem from a human donor in good health. Some libraries in this study had Jurkat cell RNA spiked in. The CDR3 runs from the conserved cysteine through the conserved F or W. The order of the fields is V gene, CDR3 length, D gene, clone size, J gene, CDR3 DNA, CDR3 protein. A D gene is named only where the DNA matches it firmly. Not all rows give a size; the values are once, few, many and, for expanded clones, a class.

TRBV7-7	13	TRBD2	many	TRBJ2-3	TGTGCCAGCAGCTCCACTAGCGCAGATACGCAGTATTTT	CASSSTSADTQYF
TRBV24-1	17	.	many	TRBJ2-3	TGTGCCACCAGTGACTCGAGGGGCCCGGGAGGCACAGATACGCAGTATTTT	CATSDSRGPGGTDTQYF
TRBV19	13	.	few	TRBJ1-6	TGTGCCAGTAGTGGGTCGCCTAATTCACCCCTCCACTTT	CASSGSPNSPLHF
TRBV7-9	15	.	many	TRBJ2-3	TGTGCCAGCAGCTTCACCAGGGATAACACAGATACGCAGTATTTT	CASSFTRDNTDTQYF
TRBV29-1	14	.	many	TRBJ1-1	TGCAGCGTCGTGGTTGGACGGATAAACACTGAAGCTTTCTTT	CSVVVGRINTEAFF
TRBV20-1	15	TRBD2	few	TRBJ2-3	TGCAGTGCTAGAGGAGCGGGGGGATCGGGAGATACGCAGTATTTT	CSARGAGGSGDTQYF
TRBV7-9	13	.	once	TRBJ1-1	TGTGCCAGCAGCCTAGAGAGGGGTCCTGGAGCTTTCTTT	CASSLERGPGAFF
TRBV12-3/TRBV12-4	15	.	few	TRBJ1-2	TGTGCCAGCAGTAAGCCCCAGGGGCTAGAGGATGGCTACACCTTC	CASSKPQGLEDGYTF
TRBV19	14	TRBD1	.	TRBJ1-6	TGTGCCAGTCAACTCGGACAGGGCTTCTCACCCCTCCACTTT	CASQLGQGFSPLHF
TRBV5-8	15	.	.	TRBJ2-2	TGTGCCAGCAGCTTTGGAGGATCGAACACCGGGGAGCTGTTTTTT	CASSFGGSNTGELFF